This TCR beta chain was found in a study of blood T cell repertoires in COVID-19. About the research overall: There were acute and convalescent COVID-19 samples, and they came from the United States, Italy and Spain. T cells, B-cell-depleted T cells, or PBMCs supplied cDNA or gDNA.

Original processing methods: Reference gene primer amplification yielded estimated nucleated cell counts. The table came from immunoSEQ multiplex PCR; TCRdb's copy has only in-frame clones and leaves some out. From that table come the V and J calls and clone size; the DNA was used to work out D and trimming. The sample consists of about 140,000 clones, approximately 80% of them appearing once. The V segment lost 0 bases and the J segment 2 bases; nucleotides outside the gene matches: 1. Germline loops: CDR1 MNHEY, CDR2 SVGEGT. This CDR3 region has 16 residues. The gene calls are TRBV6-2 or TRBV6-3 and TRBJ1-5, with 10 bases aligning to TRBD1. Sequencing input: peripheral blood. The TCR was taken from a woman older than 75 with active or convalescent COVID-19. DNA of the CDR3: TGTGCCAGCAGTTACTCTGGGACAGGGGGCAATCAGCCCCAGCATTTT. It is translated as CASSYSGTGGNQPQHF.